These T cell receptor beta chains were read from a single sample in a study of shared clonotypes between healthy human individuals. Some clones are missing from TCRdb's copy, which holds only in-frame ones; the method was immunoSEQ multiplex PCR. In the table there are nearly 500,000 clones, about 82% of which are singletons. Material for sequencing was PBMCs. These receptors all stem from a woman between 40 and 50 years old in good health. Some clones in this sample may be carry-over from other donors' samples. CDR3s leave out the opening cysteine and the closing phenylalanine or tryptophan. Rows may omit the clone size; those that give it use once, few, many or a size class.

TRBV7-2,NA,TRBJ2-7,ASSFSGQEGEQY
TRBV5-1,NA,NA,ASSTGTGRYEQY
TRBV5-1,NA,TRBJ2-7,ASSLDWGGEQY
TRBV30,NA,TRBJ1-3,AFLGGTGNTIY
TRBV29-1,few,TRBJ2-3,SVDRGLGTDTQY
TRBV29-1,NA,TRBJ1-4,SVEGEQGDGEKLF
TRBV7-3,NA,TRBJ1-3,ASSLIAGGSGNTIY
TRBV5-5,NA,TRBJ2-2,ASSLGPGSTGELF
TRBV7-2,NA,TRBJ2-3,ASSPGGRGRDTQY
TRBV5-4,NA,TRBJ1-2,ASSEPNRLREYGYT
TRBV5-1,few,TRBJ2-2,ASRGGGAANTGELF
TRBV4-2,NA,TRBJ2-7,ASSQDGLAGGYEQY
TRBV30,NA,TRBJ1-1,AWTRGPGSEAF
TRBV6-5,NA,TRBJ1-2,ASRGQGESYT
TRBV7-6,NA,TRBJ1-1,ASSDRQGGEAF
TRBV28,NA,TRBJ2-7,ASSFGGGRAYEQY
TRBV30,NA,TRBJ2-3,AWSLAGVGDTQY
TRBV6-1,NA,TRBJ2-7,ATEGTGAYEQY
TRBV6-1,NA,TRBJ1-5,ASSVGLSNQGEH
TRBV25-1,NA,TRBJ2-2,ASSQAGELF
TRBV10-3,NA,TRBJ2-7,AIKKSSGRAYEQY
TRBV9,once,TRBJ1-1,ASSVNPNTEAF
TRBV19,NA,TRBJ2-7,ASSIARGLGGEQY
TRBV7-9,NA,TRBJ2-3,ASSSPTMFTDTQY
TRBV25-1,NA,TRBJ2-3,ASSPTDTQY
TRBV27,few,TRBJ1-2,ASSLSVNYGYT
TRBV19,NA,TRBJ1-5,ASSIPNSNQPQH
TRBV7-8,NA,TRBJ1-3,ASSLGLSFGSISGNTIY
TRBV5-1,NA,TRBJ1-6,ASSQLEGGASPLH
TRBV29-1,NA,TRBJ2-7,SVVSTVTSGRPYEQY
TRBV19,NA,TRBJ2-3,ASSTGLAGADTQY
TRBV19,NA,TRBJ1-2,ASSPLPGPGYGYT
TRBV19,NA,TRBJ1-2,ASSPSGAAWDGYT
TRBV27,many,TRBJ1-2,ASSSLRDYGYT
TRBV7-9,NA,TRBJ1-2,ASSPGGGQSNYGYT
TRBV10-3,NA,TRBJ1-1,AISEAQGLMAF
TRBV6-1,NA,TRBJ1-4,ASSEVAGTNEKLF
TRBV18,NA,TRBJ2-1,ASSPAGLQYEQF
TRBV6-1,NA,TRBJ1-5,ASSGGLTGLSQPQH
TRBV7-8,NA,TRBJ2-7,ASSQGLAGVAYEQY
TRBV18,many,TRBJ2-7,ASSKDYEQY
TRBV10-3,NA,TRBJ2-7,AISDFRAQGSYEQY
TRBV15,NA,TRBJ2-1,ATSRMGLAGNNEQF
TRBV27,NA,TRBJ1-4,ASRLGPTGEKLF
TRBV6-5,NA,TRBJ1-5,ASSRLPMQNLPQH
TRBV9,NA,TRBJ1-3,ASSVETGGRGNTIY
TRBV19,NA,TRBJ2-7,ASSIGGTVLGEQY